What follows is one T cell receptor (beta chain) and its context. It lacks a known antigen. No base qualities exist here, and no much larger clone lies one base off it. The sample belongs to a study of cytotoxic CD8 clonotypes in ibrutinib-treated CLL listed by TCRdb under 2021. Context from the whole study: The cohort included some 14 treatment-naive and 11 to 12 relapsed/refractory patients; around 18 were IGHV unmutated. Partial responses were observed in about 24 patients and complete responses in 2; after a median follow-up of 68 months, remission was maintained in approximately 14 patients and progression was observed in approximately 12. Response samples were obtained after a median of 12 months of treatment, with a range of roughly 6 to 40 months. On average, each sample had approximately 280,000 productive templates and more than 75,000 productive rearrangements. Of the approximately 90 participants in the trial, 25 to 30 had longitudinal samples available. Cryopreserved peripheral blood mononuclear cells were collected at three points: before therapy, at response, and at either sustained remission or disease progression. Every remission and progressive disease sample was obtained while ibrutinib was still being received by the patients. Results and caveats for the whole study, not just this receptor: Clonality rose at ibrutinib response, remained stable during sustained remission, and dropped back toward baseline at progression. At baseline, clonality was higher than in age-matched healthy donors and showed a strong correlation with circulating CD8+ T-cell counts. Lymph node repertoires were not examined, and the timing of sampling was not matched between patients in sustained remission and those whose disease progressed. Public clonotypes were rare and either shrank or stayed stable during treatment, and the rise in clonality at ibrutinib response reflected expansion of private clonotypes.

The time point tag for this specimen amounts to: progressive disease on ibrutinib. For TCR beta library preparation, roughly 2 micrograms of genomic DNA were extracted from the cryopreserved PBMCs. Longitudinal blood samples from CLL patients on ibrutinib monotherapy underwent high-throughput TCR beta sequencing. Patients were enrolled in a phase 2 open-label single-center ibrutinib monotherapy trial. The CDR3 goes from the cysteine to the phenylalanine over 16 residues. Only the CDR3 part of the read is kept: 48 bases, read in frame from the first base. From a lookup of the germline V gene, CDR1 and CDR2 are SGDLS and YYNGEE. Trimmed from V: 0 bases; trimmed from J: 1 base; junction bases lacking a gene match: 4. Each clonotype received, on average, about 9.7x coverage in deep resolution sequencing performed on a MiSeq, where the target depth lay between 1 in 1 million and 1 in 200,000 T cells. The immunoSEQ hsTCRB Kit was used to generate TCR beta libraries. The authors processed their data as follows. Data were analyzed with ImmunoSEQ Data Assistant and ImmunoSEQ Analyzer, with V, D and J genes assigned per IMGT definitions. Clonality, which ranges from 0 to 1, was calculated as one minus the normalized Shannon entropy of productive rearrangement frequencies. Only overrepresented clonotypes making up at least 0.05% of the repertoire of each patient were included in the public clonotype analysis. Repertoires from roughly 13 age-matched healthy donors in immuneACCESS were used as clonality controls. What TCRdb holds here is the immuneACCESS table cut down to in-frame rearrangements. Part of the clones is not present; checked against another copy, under half of the missing clones reflect an unresolved V gene, and the others are unexplained. The V and J calls and clone size are taken from that table; D and trimming were inferred from the DNA. The sample profile shows 150,000 to 200,000 clones; around nine tenths of them were found once. Roughly 3% of the sample rests with the top ten.

The TCR was taken from a human donor with chronic lymphocytic leukemia. The V and J segments used are TRBV9 and TRBJ2-1; a stretch of 7 junction bases matches TRBD2. The material was PBMCs, obtained at disease progression, from a patient treated with ibrutinib. The nucleotide sequence reads TGTGCCAGCAGCGTAGATAGCGGGCGTTCCTACAATGAGCAGTTCTTC. Protein translation: CASSVDSGRSYNEQFF.